The 18 T cell receptor beta chains given below trace back to one sample, sequenced in a study of cytomegalovirus exposure and HLA in healthy donors. Amplification used 60 Vbeta primers and 13 Jbeta primers. Clones were read by immunoSEQ multiplex PCR, and TCRdb kept only the in-frame ones, dropping some. The repertoire holds around 130,000 clones, roughly 84% seen once, with 1% to 1.5% in the top ten. Sequenced sample: PBMCs. The receptor set was obtained from a girl under 10 years old in good health and CMV-seronegative.

This rearrangement joins TRBV7-9 to TRBJ2-7; TRBD2 agrees at 8 bases. The CDR3 runs 14 residues. Germline CDR1 reads SEHNR; CDR2 reads FQNEAQ (reference sequence). The trim removed 6 bases at V and 2 bases at J, leaving 6 bases unmatched. CDR3 in DNA: TGTGCCAGCAGGCCGGGACTAGGAGCCTACGAGCAGTACTTC. Its protein is CASRPGLGAYEQYF.

The V and J genes are TRBV19 and TRBJ2-2; D is unclear. Germline V lookup: CDR1 LNHDA, CDR2 SQIVND (reference sequence). V was trimmed by 3 bases and J by 3 bases, leaving 17 bases between them. The CDR3 contains 17 residues. CDR3 sequence: CASSIQRPLGDTGELFF. The CDR3 nucleotides read TGTGCCAGTAGTATCCAACGGCCACTTGGAGACACCGGGGAGCTGTTTTTT.

The chain recombines TRBV7-6 with TRBJ2-1, with 8 bases lining up with TRBD1. Germline loops: CDR1 SGHVS, CDR2 FNYEAQ. This CDR3 spans 18 amino acids. J gave up 5 bases and V 5 bases, and 17 bases lay outside the gene matches. The CDR3 loop reads CASSIGPLRQGTHNEQFF. The DNA for the CDR3 is TGTGCCAGCAGCATTGGCCCTTTGAGACAGGGGACGCACAATGAGCAGTTCTTC.

The rearrangement uses TRBV30 and TRBJ1-6, with 7 bases identical to TRBD1. This CDR3 has 14 residues. V shed 4 bases and J 4 bases; nucleotides not matched to a gene: 4. In germline, CDR1 is GTSNPN, CDR2 SVGIG (reference sequence). The CDR3 nucleotides read TGTGCCTGGACCCTGGGACAGTATAATTCACCCCTCCACTTT. It codes for CAWTLGQYNSPLHF.

The chain recombines TRBV6-1 with TRBJ2-3; tentative D call: TRBD2 (5 bases). The CDR3 loop spans 13 amino acids. CDR1 MNHNS and CDR2 SASEGT come from the germline V gene. Trimming took 5 bases from V and 2 from J, leaving 8 bases between them. CDR3 in amino acids: CASSSAATDTQYF. The CDR3 DNA follows: TGTGCCAGCAGTTCAGCGGCCACAGATACGCAGTATTTT.

CDR3 bases: TGTGCCAGTAGTAACAAGGGACTAGCGGGAGCAAGAGGGGAGACCCAGTACTTC. Its translation is CASSNKGLAGARGETQYF. The chain links TRBV19 to TRBJ2-5; 14 bases map to TRBD2. V lost 4 bases and J lost 5; bases outside the gene matches: 12. CDR1 is LNHDA and CDR2 is SQIVND in the germline V gene (reference sequence). This CDR3 comprises 18 residues. The whole variable domain, filled in from reference TRBV19 and TRBJ2-5, reads DGGITQSPKYLFRKEGQNVTLSCEQNLNHDAMYWYRQDPGQGLRLIYYSQIVNDFQKGDIAEGYSVSREKKESFPLTVTSAQKNPTAFYLCASSNKGLAGARGETQYFGPGTRLLVL.

This sequence joins TRBV4-1 and TRBJ2-7; TRBD2 might be the D (7 bases). Trimming shortened V by 1 base and J by 0 bases, and 10 bases separated the two germline ends. The germline V gene encodes CDR1 MGHRA and CDR2 YSYEKL. The CDR3 is 15 residues long. The chain's CDR3 is CASSQGAGASYEQYF. CDR3 sequence (DNA): TGCGCCAGCAGCCAAGGCGCGGGGGCCTCCTACGAGCAGTACTTC.

The genes are TRBV6-5 and TRBJ1-1, with a tentative D call TRBD1 (5 bases). Per germline, CDR1 MNHEY and CDR2 SVGAGI. V was pared by 0 bases and J by 0 bases, with 11 bases between. There are 16 residues in the CDR3. This CDR3 is CASSYSWAGLNTEAFF. The CDR3 DNA is TGTGCCAGCAGTTACTCTTGGGCAGGGCTGAACACTGAAGCTTTCTTT.

The V call is TRBV7-2, the J call TRBJ2-3; a weak D match, TRBD2 (6 bases). Trimming cost V 0 bases and J 6 bases, with 10 bases left between them. CDR1 is SGHTA and CDR2 is FQGNSA in the germline V gene. There are 14 residues in the CDR3. CDR3 sequence: CASSLAGGYDTQYF. CDR3 coding DNA: TGTGCCAGCAGCTTAGCGGGAGGATATGATACGCAGTATTTT.

A single count supports this clone. The V and J genes are TRBV9 and TRBJ2-5, with TRBD2 matching over 12 bases. This CDR3 comprises 18 residues. Germline V gives CDR1 SGDLS, CDR2 YYNGEE. The J segment lost 5 bases and the V segment lost 0 bases, leaving 11 bases of the junction unmatched. The CDR3 here is CASSVGPSGRASVETQYF. In DNA, the CDR3 is TGTGCCAGCAGCGTAGGCCCTAGCGGGAGGGCCTCAGTCGAGACCCAGTACTTC.

This clone occurred a few times. The J gene is TRBJ1-5, the V gene TRBV6-1; D perhaps matches TRBD1 (5 bases). The CDR3 sequence is 16 residues long. V gave up 4 bases and J gave up 7 bases, with 20 bases separating them. Looked up from germline, CDR1 is MNHNS and CDR2 is SASEGT. CDR3 nucleotides: TGTGCCAGCAGTGTGAGCCGAGACGGCGGGGGACAGCCCCAGCATTTT. This translates into CASSVSRDGGGQPQHF.

This clone was seen a handful of times. V is TRBV7-2 and J is TRBJ2-3, with no clear D. The V gene's germline CDR1 is SGHTA and CDR2 FQGNSA. Deletions cut 0 bases from V and 4 bases from J, with 14 bases between. The CDR3 spans 16 residues. CDR3 DNA: TGTGCCAGCAGCTTAGCGTCGGGTCTGGTCGCAGATACGCAGTATTTT. Its protein product is CASSLASGLVADTQYF. Complete variable domain (other parts from reference TRBV7-2 and TRBJ2-3): GAGVSQSPSNKVTEKGKDVELRCDPISGHTALYWYRQSLGQGLEFLIYFQGNSAPDKSGLPSDRFSAERTGGSVSTLTIQRTQQEDSAVYLCASSLASGLVADTQYFGPGTRLTVL.

The J gene is TRBJ2-1, the V gene TRBV11-1; maybe TRBD2 (6 bases). Trimming took off 1 base at V and 7 bases at J, with 20 bases between the two ends. Germline loops: CDR1 SGHAT, CDR2 FQDESV (reference sequence). The CDR3 is made up of 17 amino acids. CDR3 nucleotides: TGTGCCAGCAGCTTAGGCGGAGGGCCCTATATTGGAAATGAGCAGTTCTTC. It codes for CASSLGGGPYIGNEQFF.

This clone was counted once. The rearrangement links TRBV6-6 to TRBJ2-7, with 7 bases matching TRBD1. There are 15 residues in the CDR3. The germline CDR1 and CDR2 sequences are MNHNY and SVGAGI (reference sequence). The J segment lost 2 bases and the V segment lost 5 bases, leaving 9 bases of the junction unmatched. CDR3 in DNA: TGTGCCAGCAGTAAATCCCCGGGACAGACCTACGAGCAGTACTTC. Amino acid sequence: CASSKSPGQTYEQYF.

This rearrangement joins TRBV4-1 to TRBJ2-1, with D unresolved. With 0 bases removed from V and 0 bases from J, the gap between germline ends came to 9 bases. CDR1 and CDR2 from the germline V gene are MGHRA and YSYEKL. The CDR3 runs to 16 residues. CDR3 amino acids: CASSQEFRYSYNEQFF. In nucleotides, the CDR3 is TGCGCCAGCAGCCAAGAGTTCAGATACTCCTACAATGAGCAGTTCTTC.

The chain recombines TRBV2 with TRBJ2-1; D ambiguous. The CDR3 has 14 amino acids. Deletions cut 4 bases from V and 0 bases from J, with 7 bases between. Germline CDR1 SNHLY, CDR2 FYNNEI. The CDR3 DNA is TGTGCCAGCAGTGCGGTACCCTCCTACAATGAGCAGTTCTTC. This codes for CASSAVPSYNEQFF.

The chain links TRBV7-3 to TRBJ2-7, with D maybe TRBD2 (6 bases). The length of the CDR3 is 14 residues. With 3 bases removed from V and 7 bases from J, the gap between germline ends came to 16 bases. In germline, CDR1 is SGHTA, CDR2 FQGTGA. CDR3 sequence: CASSFVAGSGEQYF. CDR3 bases: TGTGCCAGCAGCTTTGTGGCGGGGTCAGGGGAGCAGTACTTC.

This clone was recorded once. This sequence joins TRBV25-1 and TRBJ2-5; no firm D call. In germline, CDR1 is MGHDK, CDR2 SYGVNS. The CDR3 consists of 14 residues. Trimming stripped 2 bases from V and 1 base from J, with 8 bases between. CDR3 DNA: TGTGCCAGCAGTGAAAGATACGGCCAAGAGACCCAGTACTTC. Amino acids: CASSERYGQETQYF.